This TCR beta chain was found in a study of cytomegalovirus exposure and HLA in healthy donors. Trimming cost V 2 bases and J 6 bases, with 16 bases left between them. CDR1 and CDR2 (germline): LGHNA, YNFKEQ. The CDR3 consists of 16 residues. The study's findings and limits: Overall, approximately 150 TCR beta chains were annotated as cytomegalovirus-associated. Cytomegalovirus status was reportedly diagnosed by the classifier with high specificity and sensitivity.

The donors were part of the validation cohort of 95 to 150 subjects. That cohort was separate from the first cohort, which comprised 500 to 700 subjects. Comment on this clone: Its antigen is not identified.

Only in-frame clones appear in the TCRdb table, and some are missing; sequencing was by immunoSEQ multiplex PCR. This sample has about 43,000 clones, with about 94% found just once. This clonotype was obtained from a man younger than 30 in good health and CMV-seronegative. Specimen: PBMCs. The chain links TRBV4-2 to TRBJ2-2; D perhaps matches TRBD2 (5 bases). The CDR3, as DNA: TGTGCCAGCAGCCAACCGGGGAGCGGTGGTCCCGGGGAGCTGTTTTTT. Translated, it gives CASSQPGSGGPGELFF.